The 23 T cell receptor beta chains below were found in one sample sequenced in a study of blood T cell repertoires in COVID-19 (dated by TCRdb to the early 2020s). Libraries came from the immunoSEQ multiplex PCR assay. The immuneACCESS repertoire file appears here via TCRdb, limited to in-frame rearrangements. These files lack a portion of the clones; in checked studies, under half of the deficit traces to unresolved V genes, and the cause of the others is not known. The sample table records approximately 110,000 clones; approximately 62% of these occur just once. The ten top clones hold 5% to 6.5% of the sample. The material sequenced was peripheral blood. The source is an elderly man with acute or convalescent COVID-19.

This clone was recorded once. The CDR3 DNA reads as TGCGCCAGCAGCAATCCGGGACAGGGGTACCACGAGCAGTACTTC. Amino acids: CASSNPGQGYHEQYF. The rearrangement links TRBV5-1 to TRBJ2-7, with 10 bases fitting TRBD1. V lost 4 bases, J lost 5 bases, and 9 bases stayed unmatched. CDR3 length: 15 residues. Per germline, CDR1 SGHRS and CDR2 YFSETQ. The whole variable domain, filled in from reference TRBV5-1 and TRBJ2-7, reads KAGVTQTPRYLIKTRGQQVTLSCSPISGHRSVSWYQQTPGQGLQFLFEYFSETQRNKGNFPGRFSGRQFSNSRSEMNVSTLELGDSALYLCASSNPGQGYHEQYFGPGTRLTVT.

In this sample, this clone turned up a few times. The chain couples TRBV18 to TRBJ2-2; D is undetermined. V gave up 1 base and J gave up 1 base, with 4 bases separating them. From germline, CDR1 is KGHSH and CDR2 LQKENI. CDR3 size: 14 residues. The CDR3 loop reads CASSPQRNTGELFF. The CDR3 DNA reads TGTGCCAGCTCACCACAGCGGAACACCGGGGAGCTGTTTTTT.

The chain combines TRBV2 with TRBJ2-1; 10 bases line up with TRBD1. The germline gives CDR1 SNHLY, CDR2 FYNNEI. Trimming took 6 bases from V and 3 from J; bases not matched to a gene: 5. The CDR3 extends over 15 amino acids. CDR3 bases: TGTGCCAGCAGCCCCGGGACAGGGGACTACAATGAGCAGTTCTTC. Translated: CASSPGTGDYNEQFF.

The chain couples TRBV4-3 to TRBJ2-7; 8 bases are shared with TRBD1. The CDR3 has 17 amino acids. Trimming at V came to 0 bases and at J to 4 bases, leaving 11 bases not matched to a gene. Germline V gene sequence: CDR1 LGHNA, CDR2 YSLEER. In DNA form, the CDR3 reads TGCGCCAGCAGCCAAGAGTCACAGGGGGTCTTTAGTTACGAGCAGTACTTC. Amino acid sequence: CASSQESQGVFSYEQYF.

The J gene is TRBJ2-7, the V gene TRBV5-8; maybe TRBD2 (6 bases). This CDR3 contains 13 residues. The germline gives CDR1 SGHTS, CDR2 YDEGEE. V gave up 2 bases and J gave up 4 bases, with 10 bases separating them. The CDR3 DNA sequence: TGTGCCAGCAGCTTTAGCGGAGGATACGAGCAGTACTTC. This translates into CASSFSGGYEQYF.

DNA of the CDR3: TGTGCCATCAGGGGGGCTAGCAGGGACAATGAGCAGTTCTTC. Amino acids: CAIRGASRDNEQFF. The chain joins TRBV10-3 to TRBJ2-1, with D perhaps matching TRBD1 (6 bases). Trimming left V 6 bases short and J 5 bases short, with 14 bases between. CDR1 ENHRY and CDR2 SYGVKD come from the germline V gene. This CDR3 spans 14 amino acids.

This sequence joins TRBV7-9 and TRBJ2-7; 7 positions agree with TRBD1. This CDR3 spans 14 amino acids. Germline V lookup: CDR1 SEHNR, CDR2 FQNEAQ (reference sequence). V dropped 2 bases and J dropped 4; count of bases not matched to a gene: 5. CDR3 in DNA: TGTGCCAGCAGCTTAAGGGACAGTTTTTACGAGCAGTACTTC. As protein: CASSLRDSFYEQYF.

In its sample, this clone was seen a few times. The CDR3 coding sequence is TGTGCCAGCAGGACGGGCACAGGGGGATCACCCCTCCACTTT. This encodes CASRTGTGGSPLHF. The chain links TRBV6-6 to TRBJ1-6; 8 nucleotides align to TRBD1. This CDR3 has 14 residues. V trimming: 6 bases; J trimming: 10 bases; junction bases outside the gene matches: 8. Germline CDR1 reads MNHNY; CDR2 reads SVGAGI (reference sequence).

CDR3: CASSAGLATDTQYF. The CDR3 DNA reads TGCGCCAGCAGCGCAGGACTGGCAACAGATACGCAGTATTTT. This chain uses TRBV5-1 with TRBJ2-3; a weak D match, TRBD2 (5 bases). The CDR3 contains 14 residues. Trimming cost V 4 bases and J 3 bases, with 12 bases left between them. Germline V gene data show CDR1 as SGHRS and CDR2 as YFSETQ.

The CDR3 region is CASSLGGGAQGYTF. The CDR3 region has the DNA TGCGCCAGCAGCTTGGGTGGGGGGGCGCAAGGCTACACCTTC. The V call is TRBV5-1, the J call TRBJ1-2; a possible D gene is TRBD1 (6 bases). Trimming removed 0 bases from V and 8 bases from J, with 14 bases in between. This CDR3 is built from 14 residues. Germline values: CDR1 SGHRS, CDR2 YFSETQ.

The V and J genes are TRBV19 and TRBJ2-2; TRBD2 matches at 7 bases. The junction had 4 bases not matched to a gene; V was cut back by 2 bases and J by 1 base. The CDR3 extends over 16 amino acids. The germline CDR1 and CDR2 sequences are LNHDA and SQIVND (reference sequence). This chain's CDR3 is CASSIWGRGNTGELFF. The CDR3 region has the DNA TGTGCCAGTAGTATATGGGGGAGGGGGAACACCGGGGAGCTGTTTTTT.

The chain uses TRBV12-3 or TRBV12-4 and TRBJ1-1; D remains ambiguous. This CDR3 comprises 13 residues. V lost 0 bases and J 1 base, leaving 3 bases between the germline ends. The CDR3 is CASSLAQNTEAFF. The DNA of the CDR3 is TGTGCCAGCAGTTTAGCCCAGAACACTGAAGCTTTCTTT.

This rearrangement joins TRBV5-4 to TRBJ2-3; D is undetermined. V gave up 0 bases and J gave up 5 bases, with 13 bases separating them. CDR1 is SGHNT and CDR2 is YYREEE in the germline V gene (reference sequence). This CDR3 has 15 residues. The CDR3 region has the DNA TGTGCCAGCAGCTTGGACAGCAACGCCGGAGATACGCAGTATTTT. The encoded protein is CASSLDSNAGDTQYF.

This chain links TRBV6-5 with TRBJ1-6; a weak D match, TRBD1 (5 bases). Germline loops: CDR1 MNHEY, CDR2 SVGAGI. The CDR3 covers 14 residues. V was trimmed by 7 bases and J by 9 bases, leaving 16 bases between them. The CDR3 sequence: CASNLRDATSPLHF. Written as DNA, the CDR3 is TGTGCCAGCAATTTGCGGGACGCAACTTCACCCCTCCACTTT.

The chain is built from TRBV28 and TRBJ1-4, with D tentatively TRBD1 (6 bases). CDR1 is MDHEN and CDR2 is SYDVKM in the germline V gene. V was pared by 3 bases and J by 8 bases, with 16 bases between. The CDR3 length is 15 residues. CDR3: CASSFSRRGREKLFF. In nucleotides, the CDR3 is TGTGCCAGCAGTTTTAGTAGAAGGGGGAGAGAAAAACTGTTTTTT.

DNA for the CDR3: TGTGCCAGCAGCCCCGGGTCCCCGTGGGTAAATGAGCAGTTCTTC. It codes for CASSPGSPWVNEQFF. The chain recombines TRBV2 with TRBJ2-1, with D uncertain. In germline, CDR1 is SNHLY, CDR2 FYNNEI. The V end was cut by 6 bases, the J end by 7 bases, with 19 bases between. The CDR3 runs to 15 residues.

The rearrangement links TRBV6-2 or TRBV6-3 to TRBJ2-2, with unresolved D. From germline, CDR1 is MNHEY and CDR2 SVGEGT. V shed 6 bases and J shed 1 base, with 12 bases lying between them. There are 15 residues in the CDR3. CDR3 nucleotide sequence: TGTGCCAGCAGCACAATAACACAGAACACCGGGGAGCTGTTTTTT. It is translated as CASSTITQNTGELFF.

The chain combines TRBV24-1 with TRBJ2-2, with D possibly matching TRBD2 (7 bases). In germline, CDR1 is KGHDR, CDR2 SFDVKD. The CDR3 loop spans 15 amino acids. With 5 bases removed from V and 7 bases from J, the gap between germline ends came to 16 bases. The CDR3 loop reads CATSGLGGAGGELFF. CDR3 in DNA: TGTGCCACCAGTGGACTTGGGGGGGCCGGCGGGGAGCTGTTTTTT.

The chain recombines TRBV6-1 with TRBJ2-1, with D maybe TRBD2 (5 bases). The CDR3 runs to 12 residues. V was trimmed by 3 bases and J by 7 bases, leaving 7 bases between them. Germline lookup yields CDR1 MNHNS and CDR2 SASEGT. CDR3 DNA: TGTGCCAGCAGTGATAAGCGGAATGAGCAGTTCTTC. Translation: CASSDKRNEQFF.

This chain links TRBV2 with TRBJ2-7; a possible D gene is TRBD1 (6 bases). Germline values: CDR1 SNHLY, CDR2 FYNNEI. The CDR3 loop spans 15 amino acids. V dropped 3 bases and J dropped 3 bases, with 15 bases sitting between them. CDR3 DNA sequence: TGTGCCAGCAGTGAGACAGGCGTTAAGATCTACGAGCAGTACTTC. Residues: CASSETGVKIYEQYF.

CDR3: CASRGHGQGIYEQYF. Written as DNA, the CDR3 is TGTGCCAGTAGAGGCCATGGACAGGGAATCTACGAGCAGTACTTC. V gene TRBV19 combines with J gene TRBJ2-7; 8 bases are a match to TRBD1. With 6 bases clipped from V and 3 bases from J, the junction kept 10 bases outside the gene matches. This CDR3 spans 15 amino acids. Germline loops: CDR1 LNHDA, CDR2 SQIVND (reference sequence). Full variable domain (outside the CDR3, taken from reference TRBV19 and TRBJ2-7): DGGITQSPKYLFRKEGQNVTLSCEQNLNHDAMYWYRQDPGQGLRLIYYSQIVNDFQKGDIAEGYSVSREKKESFPLTVTSAQKNPTAFYLCASRGHGQGIYEQYFGPGTRLTVT.

Ten or more counts support this clone. This sequence joins TRBV28 and TRBJ2-1, with 9 bases identical to TRBD1. From germline, CDR1 is MDHEN and CDR2 SYDVKM. CDR3 size: 16 residues. Germline trimming cut 7 bases from V and 6 bases from J; bases unmatched to any gene: 13. CDR3 in amino acids: CASTTGGSIVFNEQFF. In DNA form, the CDR3 reads TGTGCCAGCACAACAGGGGGCTCCATCGTCTTCAATGAGCAGTTCTTC.

This chain connects TRBV5-1 to TRBJ2-2; the match to TRBD1 covers 9 bases. Germline V gives CDR1 SGHRS, CDR2 YFSETQ. Germline trimming cut 4 bases from V and 4 bases from J; bases unmatched to any gene: 8. The CDR3 is 16 residues long. The CDR3 sequence: CASSIQGQGGTGELFF. For the CDR3, the DNA is TGCGCCAGCAGCATCCAGGGACAGGGAGGCACCGGGGAGCTGTTTTTT. The full variable domain, rest sourced from reference TRBV5-1 and TRBJ2-2, is KAGVTQTPRYLIKTRGQQVTLSCSPISGHRSVSWYQQTPGQGLQFLFEYFSETQRNKGNFPGRFSGRQFSNSRSEMNVSTLELGDSALYLCASSIQGQGGTGELFFGEGSRLTVL.